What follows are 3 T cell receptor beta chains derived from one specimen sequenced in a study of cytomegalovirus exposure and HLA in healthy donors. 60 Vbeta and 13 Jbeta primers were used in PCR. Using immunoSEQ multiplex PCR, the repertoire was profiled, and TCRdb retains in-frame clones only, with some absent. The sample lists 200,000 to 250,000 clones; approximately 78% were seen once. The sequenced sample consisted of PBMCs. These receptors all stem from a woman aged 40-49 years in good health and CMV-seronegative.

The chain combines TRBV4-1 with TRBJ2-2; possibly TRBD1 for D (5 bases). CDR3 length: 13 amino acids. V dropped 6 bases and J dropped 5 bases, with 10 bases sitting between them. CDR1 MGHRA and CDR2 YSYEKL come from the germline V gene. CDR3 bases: TGCGCCAGCAGTCCCACAGGTACCGGGGAGCTGTTTTTT. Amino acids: CASSPTGTGELFF.

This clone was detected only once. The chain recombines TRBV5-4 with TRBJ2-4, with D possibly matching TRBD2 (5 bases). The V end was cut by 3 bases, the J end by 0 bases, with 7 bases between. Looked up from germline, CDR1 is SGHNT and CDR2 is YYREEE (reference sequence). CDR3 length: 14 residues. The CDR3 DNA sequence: TGTGCCAGCAGCTCAGGACTAGCCAAAAACATTCAGTACTTC. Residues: CASSSGLAKNIQYF. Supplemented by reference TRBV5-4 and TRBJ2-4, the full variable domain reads ETGVTQSPTHLIKTRGQQVTLRCSSQSGHNTVSWYQQALGQGPQFIFQYYREEENGRGNFPPRFSGLQFPNYSSELNVNALELDDSALYLCASSSGLAKNIQYFGAGTRLSVL.

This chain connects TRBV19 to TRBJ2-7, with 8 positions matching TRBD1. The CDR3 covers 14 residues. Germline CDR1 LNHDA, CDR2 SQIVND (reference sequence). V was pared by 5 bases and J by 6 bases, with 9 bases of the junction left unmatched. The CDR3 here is CASSGATGEAEQYF. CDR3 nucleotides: TGTGCCAGTAGTGGCGCGACAGGGGAAGCCGAGCAGTACTTC.